What follows are 3 T cell receptor beta chains derived from one specimen sequenced in a study of early T cells in non-severe SARS-CoV-2 infection. TCRdb called the 5' RACE reads again in MiXCR, with one record for every CDR3 protein. The sample has approximately 97,000 distinct CDR3 sequences; approximately 11% are singletons. The source was whole blood, collected at baseline. The receptors here all came from an adult who was a healthcare worker with PCR-confirmed SARS-CoV-2 infection or an uninfected control (not recorded which).

This clonotype occurred many times. The V and J genes are TRBV4-3 and TRBJ2-1; 7 nucleotides match TRBD2. Germline V gene lookup returns CDR1 LGHNA and CDR2 YSLEER. V shed 0 bases and J 3 bases; nucleotides not matched to a gene: 5. CDR3 size: 16 residues. CDR3 in DNA: TGCGCCAGCAGCCAAGATGAGGGAGGGTTCTACAATGAGCAGTTCTTC. Residues: CASSQDEGGFYNEQFF.

This clonotype was recorded a few times. This rearrangement joins TRBV18 to TRBJ1-2, with D maybe TRBD1 (5 bases). Germline V lookup: CDR1 KGHSH, CDR2 LQKENI. The CDR3 runs to 15 residues. V lost 6 bases and J 0 bases, leaving 14 bases between the germline ends. The CDR3 protein is CASSPGTSPNYGYTF. The DNA of the CDR3 is TGTGCCAGCTCGCCGGGGACCTCTCCTAACTATGGCTACACCTTC.

This clonotype showed up many times. The CDR3 nucleotides read TGTGCCAGCACCGCCCCGGGGGGCGCATACGAGCAGTACTTC. Its translation: CASTAPGGAYEQYF. The chain joins TRBV28 to TRBJ2-7, with a tentative D call TRBD2 (7 bases). CDR1 is MDHEN and CDR2 is SYDVKM in the germline V gene. V lost 7 bases to trimming and J lost 4 bases, with 17 bases between them. This CDR3 has 14 residues.